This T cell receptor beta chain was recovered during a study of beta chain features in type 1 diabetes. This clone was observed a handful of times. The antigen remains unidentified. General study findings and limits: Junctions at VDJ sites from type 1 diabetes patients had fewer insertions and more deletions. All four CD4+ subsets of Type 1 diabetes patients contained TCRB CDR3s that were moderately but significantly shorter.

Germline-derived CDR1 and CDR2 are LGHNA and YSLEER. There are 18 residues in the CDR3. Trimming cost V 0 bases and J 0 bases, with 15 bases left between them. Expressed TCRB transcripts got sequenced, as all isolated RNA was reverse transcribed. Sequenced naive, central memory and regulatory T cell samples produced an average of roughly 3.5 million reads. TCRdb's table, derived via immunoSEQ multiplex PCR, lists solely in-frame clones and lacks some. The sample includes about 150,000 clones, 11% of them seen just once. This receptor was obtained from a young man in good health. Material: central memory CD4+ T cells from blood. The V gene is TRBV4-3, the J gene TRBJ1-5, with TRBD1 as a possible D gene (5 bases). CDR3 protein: CASSQDLGTSYSNQPQHF. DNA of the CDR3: TGCGCCAGCAGCCAAGACCTCGGGACGAGTTATAGCAATCAGCCCCAGCATTTT.